Listed below are T cell receptor beta chains from one sample, sequenced in a study of T cell repertoires in cytomegalovirus infection. TCRdb itself ran the reads through MiXCR, one entry per CDR3 protein. The table records 180,000 or so distinct CDR3 sequences, about a sixth of them present only once. The sample was CD8+ T cells from PBMCs. The source of these receptors is a human donor in good health (CMV status not recorded). Some clones in this sample may be carry-over from other donors' samples. CDR3s include the opening cysteine and the closing phenylalanine or tryptophan. The order of the fields is D gene, V gene, J gene, clone size, CDR3 length, CDR3 protein, CDR3 DNA. The D gene is left open where the match is weak. Size tells how often a clone was seen (once, few, many) or the class of an expanded clone, and some rows leave it out.

d_call: NA; v_call: TRBV7-9; j_call: TRBJ2-7; clone_size: few; cdr3_length: 12; cdr3_aa: CASSLGPGEQYF; cdr3_nt: TGTGCCAGCAGCTTAGGGCCCGGCGAGCAGTACTTC
d_call: NA; v_call: TRBV28; j_call: TRBJ2-2; clone_size: few; cdr3_length: 15; cdr3_aa: CASTPVGGRTGELFF; cdr3_nt: TGTGCCAGCACGCCAGTGGGGGGGCGCACCGGGGAGCTGTTTTTT
d_call: NA; v_call: TRBV10-3; j_call: TRBJ2-1; clone_size: few; cdr3_length: 13; cdr3_aa: CAISESASHEQFF; cdr3_nt: TGTGCCATCAGTGAGTCTGCTAGCCATGAGCAGTTCTTC
d_call: NA; v_call: TRBV7-8; j_call: TRBJ2-7; clone_size: NA; cdr3_length: 13; cdr3_aa: CASSLRGFHEQYF; cdr3_nt: TGTGCCAGCAGCTTAAGAGGTTTCCACGAGCAGTACTTC
d_call: TRBD1; v_call: TRBV4-2; j_call: TRBJ1-1; clone_size: NA; cdr3_length: 16; cdr3_aa: CASSQDGTGPGTEAFF; cdr3_nt: TGTGCCAGCAGCCAAGATGGGACAGGCCCGGGGACTGAAGCTTTCTTT
d_call: NA; v_call: TRBV7-7; j_call: TRBJ1-4; clone_size: few; cdr3_length: 15; cdr3_aa: CASSPGPSANEKLFF; cdr3_nt: TGTGCTAGCAGCCCCGGCCCCTCGGCTAATGAAAAACTGTTTTTT
d_call: NA; v_call: TRBV5-6; j_call: TRBJ1-2; clone_size: NA; cdr3_length: 12; cdr3_aa: CASSLYSWGYTF; cdr3_nt: TGTGCCAGCAGCTTGTACAGCTGGGGCTACACCTTC
d_call: NA; v_call: TRBV7-2; j_call: TRBJ2-3; clone_size: few; cdr3_length: 15; cdr3_aa: CASSLEQTSTDTQYF; cdr3_nt: TGTGCCAGCAGCTTAGAACAGACTAGCACAGATACGCAGTATTTT
d_call: TRBD1; v_call: TRBV28; j_call: TRBJ1-6; clone_size: few; cdr3_length: 19; cdr3_aa: CASSPLGQGTISYNSPLHF; cdr3_nt: TGTGCCAGCAGCCCCTTGGGACAGGGCACGATCTCCTATAATTCACCCCTCCACTTT
d_call: NA; v_call: TRBV6-1; j_call: TRBJ2-5; clone_size: NA; cdr3_length: 15; cdr3_aa: CASSEGPATRETQYF; cdr3_nt: TGTGCCAGCAGTGAAGGACCTGCGACCAGAGAGACCCAGTACTTC
d_call: NA; v_call: TRBV7-9; j_call: TRBJ1-1; clone_size: few; cdr3_length: 14; cdr3_aa: CASSSTGQNTEAFF; cdr3_nt: TGTGCCAGCAGCTCTACAGGACAGAACACTGAAGCTTTCTTT
d_call: NA; v_call: TRBV12-3/TRBV12-4; j_call: TRBJ2-5; clone_size: few; cdr3_length: 13; cdr3_aa: CASSIPGEETQYF; cdr3_nt: TGTGCCAGCTCTATTCCAGGGGAAGAGACCCAGTACTTC
d_call: NA; v_call: TRBV7-9; j_call: TRBJ2-7; clone_size: many; cdr3_length: 13; cdr3_aa: CASSFAGTYEQYF; cdr3_nt: TGTGCCAGCAGCTTCGCCGGAACCTACGAGCAGTACTTC
d_call: NA; v_call: TRBV7-8; j_call: TRBJ2-5; clone_size: many; cdr3_length: 15; cdr3_aa: CASRHQGQNQETQYF; cdr3_nt: TGTGCCAGCAGGCACCAAGGACAAAACCAAGAGACCCAGTACTTC
d_call: TRBD1; v_call: TRBV6-5; j_call: TRBJ1-2; clone_size: few; cdr3_length: 16; cdr3_aa: CASSYFTGGDNYGYTF; cdr3_nt: TGTGCCAGCAGTTACTTTACAGGGGGCGATAACTATGGCTACACCTTC
d_call: NA; v_call: TRBV23-1; j_call: TRBJ1-2; clone_size: few; cdr3_length: 16; cdr3_aa: CASSQYLPGADYGYTF; cdr3_nt: TGCGCCAGCAGTCAATACCTCCCAGGGGCGGACTATGGCTACACCTTC
d_call: TRBD1; v_call: TRBV6-6; j_call: TRBJ2-2; clone_size: many; cdr3_length: 17; cdr3_aa: CASSWPRQGAITGELFF; cdr3_nt: TGTGCCAGCAGTTGGCCCCGACAGGGGGCCATCACCGGGGAGCTGTTTTTT
d_call: TRBD2; v_call: TRBV28; j_call: TRBJ2-5; clone_size: few; cdr3_length: 14; cdr3_aa: CASSLAGELETQYF; cdr3_nt: TGTGCCAGCAGTTTAGCGGGGGAATTGGAGACCCAGTACTTC
d_call: TRBD2; v_call: TRBV6-4; j_call: TRBJ2-1; clone_size: NA; cdr3_length: 15; cdr3_aa: CASSELAGGRNEQFF; cdr3_nt: TGTGCCAGCAGTGAGTTAGCGGGGGGGCGCAATGAGCAGTTCTTC
d_call: NA; v_call: TRBV7-9; j_call: TRBJ2-7; clone_size: NA; cdr3_length: 13; cdr3_aa: CASSTGLLYEQYF; cdr3_nt: TGTGCCAGCAGCACCGGACTCCTCTACGAGCAGTACTTC
d_call: NA; v_call: TRBV4-1; j_call: TRBJ1-5; clone_size: few; cdr3_length: 15; cdr3_aa: CASSQDGAGDQPQHF; cdr3_nt: TGCGCCAGCAGCCAAGATGGGGCAGGGGATCAGCCCCAGCATTTT
d_call: TRBD1; v_call: TRBV7-8; j_call: TRBJ1-1; clone_size: NA; cdr3_length: 16; cdr3_aa: CASRRDRRRMNTEAFF; cdr3_nt: TGTGCCAGCAGGCGGGACAGGAGGCGAATGAACACTGAAGCTTTCTTT
d_call: NA; v_call: TRBV25-1; j_call: TRBJ2-7; clone_size: NA; cdr3_length: 11; cdr3_aa: CASSLLYEQYF; cdr3_nt: TGTGCCAGCAGTCTCCTATACGAGCAGTACTTC
d_call: NA; v_call: TRBV7-9; j_call: TRBJ1-1; clone_size: NA; cdr3_length: 15; cdr3_aa: CASSLGEGGGTEAFF; cdr3_nt: TGTGCCAGCAGCTTGGGAGAGGGAGGGGGCACTGAAGCTTTCTTT
d_call: TRBD1; v_call: TRBV5-1; j_call: TRBJ2-3; clone_size: NA; cdr3_length: 15; cdr3_aa: CASSLGQGAGDTQYF; cdr3_nt: TGCGCCAGCAGCTTGGGACAGGGGGCAGGAGATACGCAGTATTTT
d_call: NA; v_call: TRBV19; j_call: TRBJ1-2; clone_size: NA; cdr3_length: 12; cdr3_aa: CASSISVYGYTF; cdr3_nt: TGTGCCAGTAGTATATCCGTCTATGGCTACACCTTC
d_call: NA; v_call: TRBV11-2; j_call: TRBJ1-1; clone_size: few; cdr3_length: 14; cdr3_aa: CASSLAGENTEAFF; cdr3_nt: TGTGCCAGCAGCTTAGCGGGAGAGAACACTGAAGCTTTCTTT
d_call: TRBD1; v_call: TRBV6-2/TRBV6-3; j_call: TRBJ2-7; clone_size: few; cdr3_length: 18; cdr3_aa: CASSHPGQGLQNLYEQYF; cdr3_nt: TGTGCCAGCAGTCACCCGGGACAGGGACTCCAAAATCTCTACGAGCAGTACTTC
d_call: NA; v_call: TRBV6-6; j_call: TRBJ2-1; clone_size: few; cdr3_length: 15; cdr3_aa: CASSYSQSSYNEQFF; cdr3_nt: TGTGCCAGCAGTTACTCCCAAAGCTCCTACAATGAGCAGTTCTTC
d_call: TRBD1; v_call: TRBV7-9; j_call: TRBJ2-7; clone_size: few; cdr3_length: 16; cdr3_aa: CASSFPGTELSYEQYF; cdr3_nt: TGTGCCAGCAGCTTCCCCGGGACAGAGCTCTCCTACGAGCAGTACTTC
d_call: TRBD2; v_call: TRBV6-6; j_call: TRBJ2-3; clone_size: few; cdr3_length: 16; cdr3_aa: CASSSGGAEIADTQYF; cdr3_nt: TGTGCCAGCAGTAGCGGGGGGGCCGAGATCGCAGATACGCAGTATTTT
d_call: NA; v_call: TRBV7-8; j_call: TRBJ2-5; clone_size: few; cdr3_length: 13; cdr3_aa: CASSLEAAGPQYF; cdr3_nt: TGTGCCAGCAGCTTAGAGGCAGCCGGGCCCCAGTACTTC
d_call: NA; v_call: TRBV7-2; j_call: TRBJ2-1; clone_size: many; cdr3_length: 12; cdr3_aa: CASSPEGGEQFF; cdr3_nt: TGTGCCAGCAGCCCCGAGGGTGGCGAGCAGTTCTTC